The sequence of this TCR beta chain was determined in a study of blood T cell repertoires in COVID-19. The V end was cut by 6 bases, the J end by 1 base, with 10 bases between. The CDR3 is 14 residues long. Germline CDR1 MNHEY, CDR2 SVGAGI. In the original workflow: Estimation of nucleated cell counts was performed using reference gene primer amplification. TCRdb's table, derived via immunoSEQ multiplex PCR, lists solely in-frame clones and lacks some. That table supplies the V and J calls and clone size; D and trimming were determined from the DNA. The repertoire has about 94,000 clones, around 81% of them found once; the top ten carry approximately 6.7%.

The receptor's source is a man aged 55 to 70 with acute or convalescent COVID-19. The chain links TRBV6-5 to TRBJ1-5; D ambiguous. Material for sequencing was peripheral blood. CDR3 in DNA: TGTGCCAGCAGCCCCACGGGAAGCAATCAGCCCCAGCATTTT. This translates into CASSPTGSNQPQHF.